This TCR beta chain was found in a study of T cell changes during pregnancy in multiple sclerosis (dated by TCRdb to about 2019). Context from the whole study: Changes in the T cell repertoire over the course of pregnancy were examined in this study in women with multiple sclerosis.

Library generation was performed with the immunoSEQ multiplex PCR assay. Sourced from immuneACCESS, this table was stored by TCRdb with only in-frame sequences that have V and J called. A share of the clones is absent; for the studies checked, an unresolved V gene accounts for under half, and the remainder has no known explanation. The sample includes approximately 100,000 clones, with 94% observed a single time. The top ten clonotypes cover less than 2.5% of the sample. The germline V gene yields SNHLY for CDR1 and FYNNEI for CDR2. At the junction V is shortened by 5 bases and J by 1 base; bases outside the gene matches: 7. The CDR3 goes from the cysteine to the phenylalanine over 16 residues. The only DNA kept is the CDR3, 48 bases in frame from the first base. In the case of this clone: Its cognate antigen has yet to be identified. No much larger clone is present one base from it, and per-base qualities are unavailable.

The specimen comprised peripheral blood, sampled in the third trimester of pregnancy. Recombination joined TRBV2 with TRBJ2-4; 8 of the junction bases match TRBD1. The TCR sequence derives from a female donor with multiple sclerosis, enrolled in a pregnancy study. The sequence in DNA is TGTGCCAGCAGTTTCGACAGGGGAGCTGCCAAAAACATTCAGTACTTC. Translated, this gives CASSFDRGAAKNIQYF.